Listed below are T cell receptor beta chains from one sample, sequenced in a study of long-term antiretroviral therapy in people with HIV. Repertoires were generated with immunoSEQ multiplex PCR, while TCRdb's copy carries only in-frame clones and drops some. Altogether roughly 40,000 clones are present, 70% to 90% being singletons, with the ten largest covering 3.5% to 5%. The sample consisted of unsorted PBMCs, taken just before starting antiretroviral therapy. These TCRs come from a woman between 18 and 30 years old with HIV. CDR3s include the opening cysteine and the closing phenylalanine or tryptophan. The D gene is left open where the match is weak. A clone size is listed for some rows: how often the clone was seen (once, few, many), or a class if it is expanded.

- | TRBJ2-7 | - | TRBV7-6 | TGTGCCAGCAGCTTAGCCTCTCGGTCCGAGCAGTACTTC | CASSLASRSEQYF
TRBD1 | TRBJ1-2 | - | TRBV18 | TGTGCCAGCTCCCCTACAGGGGACCCCAACTATGGCTACACCTTC | CASSPTGDPNYGYTF
- | TRBJ1-3 | - | TRBV9 | TGTGCCAGCAGCGAGAGCTCTGGAAACACCATATATTTT | CASSESSGNTIYF
- | TRBJ1-1 | once | TRBV6-5 | TGTGCCAGCAGGTGGGGGGAAGGAGCTTTCTTT | CASRWGEGAFF
- | TRBJ1-1 | - | TRBV14 | TGTGCCAGCAGTACGGGTAGGGACACTGAAGCTTTCTTT | CASSTGRDTEAFF
- | TRBJ2-5 | - | TRBV2 | TGTGCCAGCAGTGGAGTAGAGACCCAGTACTTC | CASSGVETQYF
TRBD1 | TRBJ2-7 | - | TRBV11-3 | TGTGCCAGCAGCTTTACAGGGGGCAGCGAGCAGTACTTC | CASSFTGGSEQYF
TRBD2 | TRBJ2-5 | - | TRBV7-2 | TGTGCCAGCAGCTTATTAAGGCTAGCGGGAGATATTGGGCAAGAGACCCAGTACTTC | CASSLLRLAGDIGQETQYF
- | TRBJ2-5 | once | TRBV6-1 | TGTGCCAGTCAGTACCAAGAGACCCAGTACTTC | CASQYQETQYF
TRBD1 | TRBJ1-1 | - | TRBV7-9 | TGTGCCAGCAGCTTAGATTTCGGACAGGGGCGCACTGAAGCTTTCTTT | CASSLDFGQGRTEAFF
- | TRBJ2-6 | once | TRBV5-1 | TGCGCCAGCAGCGGAGGGTCTGGGGCCAACGTCCTGACTTTC | CASSGGSGANVLTF
- | TRBJ2-5 | - | TRBV19 | TGTGCCAGTAGTATGAGGAAAGAGACCCAGTACTTC | CASSMRKETQYF
- | TRBJ1-5 | - | TRBV6-5 | TGTGCCAGCAGTTTTGAGAGTGTGGCCCAGCCCCAGCATTTT | CASSFESVAQPQHF
TRBD2 | TRBJ2-2 | - | TRBV11-2 | TGTGCCAGCACCACGGGACTAGCGGGATGGGCGGGCACCGGGGAGCTGTTTTTT | CASTTGLAGWAGTGELFF
TRBD2 | TRBJ2-5 | - | TRBV19 | TGTGCCAGTAGAATTTCAGGCGGGAGGTTGGAGGAGACCCAGTACTTC | CASRISGGRLEETQYF
TRBD2 | TRBJ2-3 | - | TRBV7-6 | TGTGCCAGCAGCTTAGCTGGGACTAGCGGGAGTACCACAGATACGCAGTATTTT | CASSLAGTSGSTTDTQYF
TRBD2 | TRBJ2-1 | - | TRBV11-2 | TGTGCCAGCAGGCAAGCGGGAGAGCACAATGAGCAGTTCTTC | CASRQAGEHNEQFF
TRBD1 | TRBJ2-1 | - | TRBV29-1 | TGCAGCGTTGAAACACAGGGGCCCCTTGTTGATGAGCAGTTCTTC | CSVETQGPLVDEQFF
TRBD1 | TRBJ1-3 | - | TRBV19 | TGTGCCAGTAGCCTTCAGGGGGCGGCTGGAAACACCATATATTTT | CASSLQGAAGNTIYF
TRBD1 | TRBJ2-2 | - | TRBV7-3 | TGTGCCAGCAGCTTTCGGACAGGGGGAGGCGGGGAGCTGTTTTTT | CASSFRTGGGGELFF
- | TRBJ2-7 | - | TRBV2 | TGTGCCAGCAAGGGTGGGGCTCACTACGAGCAGTACTTC | CASKGGAHYEQYF
TRBD1 | TRBJ1-1 | - | TRBV10-3 | TGTGCCATCAGTGAGTCAGCGGGCAGGGGGGTGACTGAAGCTTTCTTT | CAISESAGRGVTEAFF
TRBD2 | TRBJ2-5 | - | TRBV5-1 | TGCGCCAGCAGCCCCTGGGAGGGTAGAGAGACCCAGTACTTC | CASSPWEGRETQYF
TRBD1 | TRBJ2-7 | - | TRBV19 | TGTGCCAGTAGTTTGGACAGGGTACGCGCCGAGCAGTACTTC | CASSLDRVRAEQYF
- | TRBJ1-2 | few | TRBV5-8 | TGTGCCAGCAGCTCCCACAGGGATATGGGCGGCTACACCTTC | CASSSHRDMGGYTF
- | TRBJ2-7 | - | TRBV2 | TGTGCCAGCAGTGAAGAGGCCTATCCCGCCTACGAGCAGTACTTC | CASSEEAYPAYEQYF
- | TRBJ1-5 | - | TRBV12-1 | TGTGCCAGCAGCCCCCCCGAGGCCCAGCATTTT | CASSPPEAQHF
TRBD2 | TRBJ2-1 | - | TRBV7-3 | TGTGCCAGCAGCCTAGGGCCCAGCGGGAGGAACGATGAGCAGTTCTTC | CASSLGPSGRNDEQFF
- | TRBJ1-2 | few | TRBV27 | TGTGCCAGCAGTTCTCTAATCGGTGGTGAAAGTAGCTACACCTTC | CASSSLIGGESSYTF
- | TRBJ2-7 | - | TRBV5-6 | TGTGCCAGCAGCGTATGGACCGGGCCCAGTACCTACGAGCAGTACTTC | CASSVWTGPSTYEQYF
TRBD1 | TRBJ2-2 | - | TRBV10-3 | TGTGCCATCAGGCCGGGACAGGGGGCAACCGGGGAGCTGTTTTTT | CAIRPGQGATGELFF
- | TRBJ2-2 | - | TRBV6-6 | TGTGCCAGCAGTTACGGGCGGGGACTGATGGCCGGGGAGCTGTTTTTT | CASSYGRGLMAGELFF
- | TRBJ1-2 | - | TRBV29-1 | TGCAGCGTTTCGGGCCGAACCCGGCAGTATGGCTACACCTTC | CSVSGRTRQYGYTF
TRBD1 | TRBJ2-4 | - | TRBV15 | TGTGCCACCAGCAGAGATGGAGGACAGGGGATATCGTATACGCAGTACTTC | CATSRDGGQGISYTQYF
- | TRBJ2-7 | - | TRBV2 | TGTGCCAGCAGTGAAGATAACGGACGGTGGCAGTACTTC | CASSEDNGRWQYF
- | TRBJ2-1 | - | TRBV25-1 | TGTGCCAGTGGGAGGGACAGCCCTTCCGAGCAGTTCTTC | CASGRDSPSEQFF
- | TRBJ1-3 | - | TRBV14 | TGTGCCAGCAGCAAACGGTTAGATGGAAACACCATATATTTT | CASSKRLDGNTIYF
- | TRBJ2-7 | - | TRBV19 | TGTGCCAGTAGTATCGGAACAGGTCCCGTTGAGCAGTACTTC | CASSIGTGPVEQYF
TRBD1 | TRBJ2-7 | - | TRBV9 | TGTGCCAGCAGTCACGGGACAGGTTCCTACGAGCAGTACTTC | CASSHGTGSYEQYF
- | TRBJ2-7 | - | TRBV4-1 | TGCGCCAGCAGCCTAGGAGGATATCGTAACTACGAGCAGTACTTC | CASSLGGYRNYEQYF
- | TRBJ2-7 | - | TRBV29-1 | TGCAGCGTTTGCTCTGACAGAGCTTACGAGCAGTACTTC | CSVCSDRAYEQYF
- | TRBJ2-7 | - | TRBV4-1 | TGCGCCAGCTCTTGGCCAGGAAGCGACTACGAGCAGTACTTC | CASSWPGSDYEQYF
- | TRBJ1-5 | - | TRBV28 | TGTGCCAGCAGTCCTCCCCAGGTCAATGGGCCCCAGCATTTT | CASSPPQVNGPQHF
- | TRBJ1-4 | - | TRBV9 | TGTGCCAGCAGCGTAGACTGGGGGTCGGGTGAAAAACTGTTTTTT | CASSVDWGSGEKLFF
- | TRBJ2-5 | - | TRBV5-8 | TGTGCCAGCAGCTTGGGGGGGAGTAGGGGAGAGACCCAGTACTTC | CASSLGGSRGETQYF
- | TRBJ2-7 | - | TRBV5-6 | TGTGCCAGCAGCGGGGGCGGCCCCAGCTACGAGCAGTACTTC | CASSGGGPSYEQYF
- | TRBJ2-1 | - | TRBV5-6 | TGTGCCAGCAGCCCCCAGAGGGGCAGGGTTCGGTCCAATGAGCAGTTCTTC | CASSPQRGRVRSNEQFF
- | TRBJ2-1 | - | TRBV27 | TGTGCCAGCAGTTTATGGACGTACAATGAGCAGTTCTTC | CASSLWTYNEQFF
TRBD2 | TRBJ2-1 | - | TRBV9 | TGTGCCAGCAGCGTAGTCCCGCTAGCGGGAGTCAATGAGCAGTTCTTC | CASSVVPLAGVNEQFF
- | TRBJ2-7 | - | TRBV4-2 | TGTGCCAGCAGCCAAGAGAGGGGATCCTCCCTTGGGCAGTACTTC | CASSQERGSSLGQYF
- | TRBJ1-2 | - | TRBV14 | TGTGCCAGCAGCCAAGTTCCTAACTATGGCTACACCTTC | CASSQVPNYGYTF